This T cell receptor beta chain is drawn from a study of cytomegalovirus exposure and HLA in healthy donors. Study-level findings and limits: Sequencing depth across donors, presence/absence analyses assumed, was roughly uniform. According to a later analysis, donors in an Asian-associated ancestry cluster reportedly had fewer N-insertions than the roughly 660-donor mean.

CDR1 is SGHNT, CDR2 YYREEE, per germline (reference sequence). This CDR3 has 16 residues. J was trimmed by 2 bases and V by 2 bases; bases with no gene match: 6. Turning to this clone: Its antigen is currently unknown.

With 60 Vbeta and 13 Jbeta primers, the PCR was carried out. Only in-frame clones appear in the TCRdb table, and some are missing; sequencing was by immunoSEQ multiplex PCR. In the table there are 250,000 or so clones, around 90% of which are singletons. The clonotype comes from a girl aged 2 to 9 in good health and CMV-seronegative. Source material: PBMCs. The rearrangement links TRBV5-4 to TRBJ1-3, with 8 bases identical to TRBD1. CDR3 amino acids: CASSLNRGSAGNTIYF. The CDR3 DNA sequence: TGTGCCAGCAGCTTAAACAGGGGGAGCGCTGGAAACACCATATATTTT.